The 7 T cell receptor beta chains reported below all come from one sample, sequenced in a study of CD8+CD57+ T cells in acquired aplastic anemia. The patients chosen for sequencing had shown expansion of CD8+CD57+ cells (detected by flow cytometry). TCR beta VDJ and CDR3 profiles were obtained from a genomic DNA template. TCRdb re-derived calls from the reads in MiXCR, one entry per CDR3 protein. The sample has 260,000 or so distinct CDR3 sequences, less than 85% seen once. The specimen sequenced was sorted CD4+, CD8+, or CD8+CD57+ T cells (not recorded which) from PBMCs. All receptors come from a human donor with aplastic anemia.

Worth noting for this clonotype: A read error may account for a junction end that differs from germline. The genes are TRBV7-9 and TRBJ2-7; TRBD1 or TRBD2 may be the D gene (5 bases each). Germline CDR1 SEHNR, CDR2 FQNEAQ (reference sequence). The CDR3 is 12 residues long. The chain's CDR3 is CASSLDGTEHYF. As DNA, the CDR3 is TGTGCCAGCAGCTTGGACGGGACCGAGCATTATTTC.

This chain links TRBV5-1 with TRBJ2-3; 7 nucleotides line up with TRBD1. Germline-derived CDR1 and CDR2 are SGHRS and YFSETQ. The CDR3 spans 15 residues. The ends lost 2 bases at V and 6 bases at J; junction bases unmatched: 9. The CDR3 spells CASSLLSTGPDTQYF. As DNA, the CDR3 is TGCGCCAGCAGCTTACTATCGACAGGGCCCGATACGCAGTATTTT.

The chain carries TRBV7-8 and TRBJ1-5; D might be TRBD1 (5 bases). The V end lost 1 base, the J end lost 16 bases, and 23 bases lay between the germline ends. The CDR3 length is 15 residues. The germline CDR1 and CDR2 sequences are SGHVS and FQNEAQ. The CDR3 region is CASSLGGSPDPHHHF. CDR3 nucleotide sequence: TGTGCCAGCAGCTTAGGGGGCTCGCCCGATCCGCACCATCATTTT.

There are many counts of this clonotype. The chain recombines TRBV11-3 with TRBJ2-3; D gene unclear. CDR1 is SGHNT, CDR2 YENEEA, per germline. The V end was cut by 0 bases, the J end by 3 bases, with 4 bases between. This CDR3 spans 13 amino acids. The CDR3 nucleotides read TGTGCCAGCAGCTTAGATCTGACAGATACGCAGTATTTT. Its protein is CASSLDLTDTQYF. The whole variable domain, filled in from reference TRBV11-3 and TRBJ2-3, reads EAGVVQSPRYKIIEKKQPVAFWCNPISGHNTLYWYLQNLGQGPELLIRYENEEAVDDSQLPKDRFSAERLKGVDSTLKIQPAELGDSAVYLCASSLDLTDTQYFGPGTRLTVL.

This chain links TRBV2 with TRBJ1-2, with 12 bases identical to TRBD1. Unmatched junction bases numbered 17, after V lost 8 bases and J lost 13 bases. The V gene's germline CDR1 is SNHLY and CDR2 FYNNEI. This CDR3 has 15 residues. The CDR3 reads CASFWDRGRGGYTTF. The DNA for the CDR3 is TGTGCCAGCTTCTGGGACAGGGGGCGCGGTGGCTACACCACCTTC.

This clonotype has only a few counts. The chain joins TRBV19 to TRBJ2-3, with 9 bases that match TRBD2. The CDR3 has 14 residues. Germline V gene sequence: CDR1 LNHDA, CDR2 SQIVND (reference sequence). J gave up 4 bases and V 7 bases, and 6 bases lay outside the gene matches. CDR3 bases: TGTGCCAGTATGAGGCGGGAGGGGTCAGATACGCAGTATTTT. It encodes CASMRREGSDTQYF.

The V gene is TRBV12-3 or TRBV12-4, the J gene TRBJ2-5; TRBD2 aligns across 8 bases. V shed 7 bases and J 8 bases; nucleotides not matched to a gene: 3. This CDR3 has 11 residues. The CDR3, as DNA: TGTGCCAGCACCCGGGGGGGAACCCAGTACTTC. It is translated as CASTRGGTQYF.